This paragraph covers one T cell receptor (beta chain) sequence. The data were produced by immunoSEQ multiplex PCR, yet TCRdb's version contains in-frame clones alone and is incomplete. Among approximately 140,000 clones listed, roughly 80% were seen once. The data stem from a study of blood T cell repertoires in COVID-19. The CDR3 is made up of 12 amino acids. V lost 4 bases to trimming and J lost 2 bases, with 4 bases between them. Germline V gene data show CDR1 as SEHNR and CDR2 as FQNEAQ (reference sequence). The rearrangement links TRBV7-9 to TRBJ2-3, with no clear D. Sequencing was done on a sample of peripheral blood. The receptor's source is a man aged 65 to 79 with acute or convalescent COVID-19. In DNA, the CDR3 is TGTGCCAGCAGCTCTGTCACAGATACGCAGTATTTT. Its translation: CASSSVTDTQYF.